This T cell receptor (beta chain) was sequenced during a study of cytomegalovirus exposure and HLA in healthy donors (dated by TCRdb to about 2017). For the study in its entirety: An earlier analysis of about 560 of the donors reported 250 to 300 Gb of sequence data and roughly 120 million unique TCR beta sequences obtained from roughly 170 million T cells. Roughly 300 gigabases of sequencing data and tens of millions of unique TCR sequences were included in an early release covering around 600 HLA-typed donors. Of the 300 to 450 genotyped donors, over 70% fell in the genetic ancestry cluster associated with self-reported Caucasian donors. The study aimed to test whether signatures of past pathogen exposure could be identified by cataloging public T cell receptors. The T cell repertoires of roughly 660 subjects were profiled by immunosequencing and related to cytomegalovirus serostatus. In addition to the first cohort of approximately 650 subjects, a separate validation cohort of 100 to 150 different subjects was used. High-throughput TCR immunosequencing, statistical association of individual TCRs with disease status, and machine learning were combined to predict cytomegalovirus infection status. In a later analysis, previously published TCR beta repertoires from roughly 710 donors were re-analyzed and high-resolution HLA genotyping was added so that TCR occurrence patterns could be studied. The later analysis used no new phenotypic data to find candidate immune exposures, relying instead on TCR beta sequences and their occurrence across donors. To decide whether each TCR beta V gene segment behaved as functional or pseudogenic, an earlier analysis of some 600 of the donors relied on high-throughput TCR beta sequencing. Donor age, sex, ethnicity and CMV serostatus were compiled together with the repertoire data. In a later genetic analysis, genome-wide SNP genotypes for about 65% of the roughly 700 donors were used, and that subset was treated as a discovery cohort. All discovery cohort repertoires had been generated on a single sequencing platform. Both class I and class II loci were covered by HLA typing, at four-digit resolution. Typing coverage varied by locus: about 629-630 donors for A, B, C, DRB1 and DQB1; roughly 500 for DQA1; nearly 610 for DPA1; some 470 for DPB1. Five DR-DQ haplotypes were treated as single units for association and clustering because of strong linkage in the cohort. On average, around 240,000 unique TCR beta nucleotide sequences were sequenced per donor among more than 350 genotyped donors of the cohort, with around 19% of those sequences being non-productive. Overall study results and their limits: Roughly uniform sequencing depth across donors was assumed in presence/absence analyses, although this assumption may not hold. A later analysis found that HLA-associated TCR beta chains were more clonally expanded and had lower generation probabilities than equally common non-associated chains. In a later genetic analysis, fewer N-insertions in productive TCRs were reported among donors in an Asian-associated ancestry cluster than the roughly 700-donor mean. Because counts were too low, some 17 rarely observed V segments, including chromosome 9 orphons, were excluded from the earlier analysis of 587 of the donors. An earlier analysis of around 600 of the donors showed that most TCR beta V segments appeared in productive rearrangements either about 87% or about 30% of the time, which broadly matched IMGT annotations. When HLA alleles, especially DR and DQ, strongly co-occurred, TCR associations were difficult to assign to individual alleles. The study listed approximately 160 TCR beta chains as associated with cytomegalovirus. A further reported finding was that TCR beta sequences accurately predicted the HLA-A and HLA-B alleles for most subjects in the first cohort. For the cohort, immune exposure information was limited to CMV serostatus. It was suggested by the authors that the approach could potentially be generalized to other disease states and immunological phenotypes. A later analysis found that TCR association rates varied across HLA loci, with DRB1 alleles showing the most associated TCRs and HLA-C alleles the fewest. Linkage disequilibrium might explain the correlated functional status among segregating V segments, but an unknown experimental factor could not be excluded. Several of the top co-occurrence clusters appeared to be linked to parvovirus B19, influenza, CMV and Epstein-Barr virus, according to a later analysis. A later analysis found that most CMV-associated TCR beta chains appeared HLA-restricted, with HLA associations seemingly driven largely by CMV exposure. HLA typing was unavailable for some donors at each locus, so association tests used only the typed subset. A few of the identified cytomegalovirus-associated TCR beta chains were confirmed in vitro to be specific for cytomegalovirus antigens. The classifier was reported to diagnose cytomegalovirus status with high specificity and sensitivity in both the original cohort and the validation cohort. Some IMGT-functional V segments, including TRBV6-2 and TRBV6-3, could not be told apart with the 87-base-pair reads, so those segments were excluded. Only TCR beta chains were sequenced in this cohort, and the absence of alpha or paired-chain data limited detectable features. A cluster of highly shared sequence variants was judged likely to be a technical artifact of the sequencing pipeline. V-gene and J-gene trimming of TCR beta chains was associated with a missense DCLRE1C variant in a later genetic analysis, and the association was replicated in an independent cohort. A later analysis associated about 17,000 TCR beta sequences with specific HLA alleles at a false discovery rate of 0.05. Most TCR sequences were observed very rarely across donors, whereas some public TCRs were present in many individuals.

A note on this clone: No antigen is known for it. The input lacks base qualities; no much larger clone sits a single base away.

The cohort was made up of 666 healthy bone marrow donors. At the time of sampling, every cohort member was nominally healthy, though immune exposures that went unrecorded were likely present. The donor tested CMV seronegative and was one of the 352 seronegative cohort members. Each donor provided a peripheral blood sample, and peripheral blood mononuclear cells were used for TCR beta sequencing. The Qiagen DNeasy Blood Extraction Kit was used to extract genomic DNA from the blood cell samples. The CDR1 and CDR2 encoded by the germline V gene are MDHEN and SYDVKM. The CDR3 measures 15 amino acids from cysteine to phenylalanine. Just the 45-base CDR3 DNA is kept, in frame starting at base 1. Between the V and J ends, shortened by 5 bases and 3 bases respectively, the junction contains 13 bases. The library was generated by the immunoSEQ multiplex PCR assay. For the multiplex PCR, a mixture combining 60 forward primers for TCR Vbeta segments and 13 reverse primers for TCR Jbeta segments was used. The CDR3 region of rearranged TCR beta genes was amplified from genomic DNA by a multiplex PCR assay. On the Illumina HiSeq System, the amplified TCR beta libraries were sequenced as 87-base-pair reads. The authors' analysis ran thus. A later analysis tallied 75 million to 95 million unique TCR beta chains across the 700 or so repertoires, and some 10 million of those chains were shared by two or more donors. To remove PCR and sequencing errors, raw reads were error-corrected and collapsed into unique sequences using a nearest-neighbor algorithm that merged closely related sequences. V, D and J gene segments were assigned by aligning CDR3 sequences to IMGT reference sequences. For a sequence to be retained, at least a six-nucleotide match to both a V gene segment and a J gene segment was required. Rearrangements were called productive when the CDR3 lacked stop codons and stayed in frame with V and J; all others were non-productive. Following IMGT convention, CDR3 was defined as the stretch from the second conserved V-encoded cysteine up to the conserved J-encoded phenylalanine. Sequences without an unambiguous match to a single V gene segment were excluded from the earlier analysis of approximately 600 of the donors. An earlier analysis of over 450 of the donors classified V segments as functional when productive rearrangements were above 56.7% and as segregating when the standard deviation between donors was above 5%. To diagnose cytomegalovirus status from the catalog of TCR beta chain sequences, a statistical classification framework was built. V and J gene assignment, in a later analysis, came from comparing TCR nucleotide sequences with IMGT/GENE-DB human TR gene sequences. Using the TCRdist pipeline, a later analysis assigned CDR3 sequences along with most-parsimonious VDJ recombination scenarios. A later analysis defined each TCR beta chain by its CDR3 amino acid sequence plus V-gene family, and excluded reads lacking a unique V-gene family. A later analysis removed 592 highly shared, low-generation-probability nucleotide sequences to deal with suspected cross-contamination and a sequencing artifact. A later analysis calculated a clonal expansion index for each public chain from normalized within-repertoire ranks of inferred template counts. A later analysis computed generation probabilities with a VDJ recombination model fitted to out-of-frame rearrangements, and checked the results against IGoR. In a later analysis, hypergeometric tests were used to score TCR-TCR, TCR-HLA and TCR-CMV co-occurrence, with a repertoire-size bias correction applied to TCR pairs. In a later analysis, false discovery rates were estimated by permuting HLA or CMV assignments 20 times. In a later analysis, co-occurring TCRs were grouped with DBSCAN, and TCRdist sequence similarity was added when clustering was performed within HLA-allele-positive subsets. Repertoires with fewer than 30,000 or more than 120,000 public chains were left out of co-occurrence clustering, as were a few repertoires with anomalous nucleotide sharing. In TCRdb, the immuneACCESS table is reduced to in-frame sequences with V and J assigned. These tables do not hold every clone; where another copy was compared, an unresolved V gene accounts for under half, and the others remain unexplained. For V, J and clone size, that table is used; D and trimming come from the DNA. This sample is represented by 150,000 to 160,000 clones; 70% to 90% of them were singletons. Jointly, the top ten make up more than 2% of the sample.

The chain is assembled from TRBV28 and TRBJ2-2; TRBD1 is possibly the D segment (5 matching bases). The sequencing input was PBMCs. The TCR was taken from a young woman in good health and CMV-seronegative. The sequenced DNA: TGTGCCAGCAGTAGACAGAGAGCCTACACCGGGGAGCTGTTTTTT. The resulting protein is CASSRQRAYTGELFF.